The rows below give T cell receptor beta chains drawn from one sample of a study of cytomegalovirus exposure and HLA in healthy donors. TCRdb's copy holds only in-frame clones and misses some; the assay was immunoSEQ multiplex PCR. There are 100,000 to 140,000 clones in the sample; roughly four fifths occur only once, and about 2.3% lies in the top ten. Sequencing input: PBMCs. The source of these receptors is a man aged 18 to 30 in good health and CMV-seronegative. Each CDR3 is given with its conserved first and last residue.

TRBV28	CASRAGFGYTF
TRBV18	CASSPSGTGGRIAFF
TRBV25-1	CASRGTGVTGELFF
TRBV27	CASRDRPSSEQYF
TRBV7-3	CASSFRDRVGYTF
TRBV7-3	CASSPGLAGAYEQFF
TRBV2	CASSEAGRTEAFF
TRBV7-9	CASSSGQKAYEQYF
TRBV19	CASTDPTGVRSDTQYF
TRBV5-4	CASSGLRERGEQFF